One and the same sample provided the 19 T cell receptor beta chains below, sequenced in a study of blood T cell repertoires in COVID-19. Clones were read by immunoSEQ multiplex PCR, and TCRdb kept only the in-frame ones, dropping some. The sample records 200,000 to 250,000 clones, approximately 90% being singletons. Sequences were obtained from peripheral blood. The source of these receptors is a woman aged 18-29 years who had recovered from COVID-19.

The chain is built from TRBV21-1 and TRBJ2-7; the D call in the table, TRBD1, was not verified against the DNA. TRBV21-1 is a pseudogene. The CDR3 totals 14 residues. CDR3 in amino acids: CASSKVWTGAEQYF. The CDR3 DNA reads as TGTGCCAGCAGCAAAGTATGGACAGGGGCCGAGCAGTACTTC.

This clone was seen just once. V gene TRBV4-1 combines with J gene TRBJ2-1, with D possibly TRBD1 on 6 matching bases. This CDR3 spans 14 amino acids. Deletions cut 1 base from V and 5 bases from J, with 9 bases between. Germline loops: CDR1 MGHRA, CDR2 YSYEKL. Here the CDR3 reads CASSQVQGHNEQFF. The CDR3 DNA reads as TGCGCCAGCAGCCAAGTTCAGGGGCACAATGAGCAGTTCTTC.

The chain uses TRBV19 and TRBJ2-2; 12 bases line up with TRBD2. Germline lookup yields CDR1 LNHDA and CDR2 SQIVND (reference sequence). The CDR3 sequence is 13 residues long. The V segment lost 11 bases and the J segment 8 bases; nucleotides outside the gene matches: 6. The CDR3 here is CAGSGLAGGELFF. In DNA form, the CDR3 reads TGTGCCGGGTCTGGACTAGCGGGAGGGGAGCTGTTTTTT.

The chain recombines TRBV6-5 with TRBJ2-7; TRBD2 agrees at 13 bases. The CDR3 totals 15 residues. Germline CDR1 reads MNHEY; CDR2 reads SVGAGI. Unmatched junction bases numbered 6, after V lost 6 bases and J lost 4 bases. CDR3 sequence: CASSIGLAGVYEQYF. The CDR3 DNA reads TGTGCCAGCAGCATCGGACTAGCGGGAGTTTACGAGCAGTACTTC.

The gene calls are TRBV24-1 and TRBJ2-2; 7 bases align to TRBD1. The germline CDR1 and CDR2 sequences are KGHDR and SFDVKD. V lost 4 bases, J lost 2 bases, and 9 bases stayed unmatched. The CDR3 runs to 17 residues. In nucleotides, the CDR3 is TGTGCCACCAGTGACGCGCAGGGGGTCCTTAACACCGGGGAGCTGTTTTTT. This codes for CATSDAQGVLNTGELFF.

The V and J genes are TRBV7-2 and TRBJ1-2; 7 bases align to TRBD1. V gave up 4 bases and J gave up 4 bases; unmatched junction bases: 6. CDR3 length: 14 residues. The germline gives CDR1 SGHTA, CDR2 FQGNSA. The CDR3 region is CASSSGQTAYGYTF. The CDR3 DNA follows: TGTGCCAGCAGCTCGGGACAGACAGCCTATGGCTACACCTTC.

The rearrangement uses TRBV5-1 and TRBJ2-1, with D possibly TRBD2 on 6 matching bases. The CDR3 is 18 amino acids. V dropped 4 bases and J dropped 1 base, with 21 bases sitting between them. In germline, CDR1 is SGHRS, CDR2 YFSETQ. The CDR3 region has the DNA TGCGCCAGCAGCGCCGCCGCTGGGACTCGCTTGTCCTACAATGAGCAGTTCTTC. This sequence encodes CASSAAAGTRLSYNEQFF.

The V and J genes are TRBV28 and TRBJ1-2, with 7 bases matching TRBD1. Germline V gene sequence: CDR1 MDHEN, CDR2 SYDVKM. CDR3 length: 15 amino acids. J gave up 2 bases and V 5 bases, and 8 bases lay outside the gene matches. CDR3 in amino acids: CASSPTRTGNYGYTF. Here the CDR3 DNA reads TGTGCCAGCAGTCCCACCCGGACAGGCAACTATGGCTACACCTTC.

The rearrangement uses TRBV4-2 and TRBJ1-2; the match to TRBD1 covers 7 bases. Germline CDR1 and CDR2: LGHNA and YNFKEQ. CDR3 length equals 18 residues. V was pared by 0 bases and J by 2 bases, with 12 bases of the junction left unmatched. The CDR3 is CASSQEGTGTAINYGYTF. The CDR3 nucleotides are TGTGCCAGCAGCCAAGAGGGAACCGGGACAGCGATCAACTATGGCTACACCTTC.

The chain employs TRBV4-1 and TRBJ2-7; perhaps TRBD1 as D (6 bases). The ends were cut back, 1 base at V and 3 bases at J, with 16 bases in the middle. Germline V gene lookup returns CDR1 MGHRA and CDR2 YSYEKL. This CDR3 spans 16 amino acids. Written as DNA, the CDR3 is TGCGCCAGCAGCCAAGGGGTGCAGGGGAATTACTACGAGCAGTACTTC. Translated, it gives CASSQGVQGNYYEQYF.

The CDR3 loop is CASSLVPGGRAEAFF. The CDR3 nucleotides are TGTGCCAGCAGCTTAGTGCCGGGGGGGAGGGCTGAAGCTTTCTTT. The chain is built from TRBV7-8 and TRBJ1-1; a weak D match, TRBD1 (5 bases). The length of the CDR3 is 15 residues. Germline V gives CDR1 SGHVS, CDR2 FQNEAQ. Trimming left V 1 base short and J 6 bases short, with 15 bases between.

The rearrangement uses TRBV19 and TRBJ2-1; 7 bases agree with TRBD2. V dropped 4 bases and J dropped 7; count of bases not matched to a gene: 4. Germline V CDR1 and CDR2: LNHDA, SQIVND (reference sequence). The CDR3 has 13 residues. CDR3 bases: TGTGCCAGTAGTACTAGCGGCCAAAATGAGCAGTTCTTC. Amino acids: CASSTSGQNEQFF. Full variable domain (remainder filled in from reference TRBV19 and TRBJ2-1): DGGITQSPKYLFRKEGQNVTLSCEQNLNHDAMYWYRQDPGQGLRLIYYSQIVNDFQKGDIAEGYSVSREKKESFPLTVTSAQKNPTAFYLCASSTSGQNEQFFGPGTRLTVL.

V and J are TRBV30 and TRBJ2-7; 7 bases fit TRBD1. The CDR3 has 13 amino acids. After removal of 3 bases from V and 3 bases from J, the junction contained 5 bases not matched to a gene. Germline V lookup: CDR1 GTSNPN, CDR2 SVGIG (reference sequence). CDR3 bases: TGTGCCTGGAGAGGACAGGCACTCTACGAGCAGTACTTC. It translates to CAWRGQALYEQYF.

This clone was picked up one time. V and J are TRBV19 and TRBJ2-1; D perhaps matches TRBD2 (5 bases). The CDR3 is 15 residues long. V lost 3 bases to trimming and J lost 2 bases, with 11 bases between them. Germline assignment: CDR1 LNHDA and CDR2 SQIVND (reference sequence). CDR3 protein: CASSMFLATYNEQFF. The CDR3 DNA reads as TGTGCCAGTAGTATGTTTCTAGCCACCTACAATGAGCAGTTCTTC.

J is TRBJ2-1 and V is TRBV29-1; weak D call: TRBD2 (6 bases). The V end lost 7 bases, the J end lost 7 bases, and 17 bases lay between the germline ends. CDR3 size: 13 residues. Germline-derived CDR1 and CDR2 are SQVTM and ANQGSEA. The CDR3: CSALLLAANEQFF. CDR3 DNA sequence: TGCAGCGCGCTCCTACTAGCAGCAAATGAGCAGTTCTTC.

This rearrangement joins TRBV20-1 to TRBJ2-7; 9 bases align to TRBD2. The CDR3 covers 14 residues. The V gene's germline CDR1 is DFQATT and CDR2 SNEGSKA (reference sequence). The ends lost 3 bases at V and 6 bases at J; junction bases unmatched: 9. CDR3 region: CSASIAGVVPEQYF. For the CDR3, the DNA is TGCAGTGCTAGTATAGCGGGAGTGGTTCCCGAGCAGTACTTC.

The chain uses TRBV6-5 and TRBJ1-3; 10 bases match TRBD1. V dropped 6 bases and J dropped 4; count of bases not matched to a gene: 3. From germline, CDR1 is MNHEY and CDR2 SVGAGI. CDR3 size: 14 residues. The CDR3 spells CASRDRGKGNTIYF. The CDR3 nucleotides read TGTGCCAGCAGGGACAGGGGGAAAGGAAACACCATATATTTT.

This clone was seen a few times. The chain carries TRBV19 and TRBJ1-2; weak D call: TRBD1 (6 bases). CDR1 is LNHDA and CDR2 is SQIVND in the germline V gene (reference sequence). Trimming took off 3 bases at V and 3 bases at J, with 11 bases between the two ends. The CDR3 is made up of 14 amino acids. The CDR3 spells CASSISSGDYGYTF. CDR3 nucleotide sequence: TGTGCCAGTAGTATTTCGTCAGGGGACTATGGCTACACCTTC.

The V call is TRBV6-4, the J call TRBJ2-1; TRBD2 is a possible D gene (6 bases). CDR1 is MRHNA and CDR2 is SNTAGT in the germline V gene. With 2 bases removed from V and 4 bases from J, the gap between germline ends came to 12 bases. The CDR3 runs 15 residues. The CDR3 sequence: CASSDPGTQYNEQFF. CDR3 DNA: TGTGCCAGCAGTGACCCCGGGACTCAATACAATGAGCAGTTCTTC.